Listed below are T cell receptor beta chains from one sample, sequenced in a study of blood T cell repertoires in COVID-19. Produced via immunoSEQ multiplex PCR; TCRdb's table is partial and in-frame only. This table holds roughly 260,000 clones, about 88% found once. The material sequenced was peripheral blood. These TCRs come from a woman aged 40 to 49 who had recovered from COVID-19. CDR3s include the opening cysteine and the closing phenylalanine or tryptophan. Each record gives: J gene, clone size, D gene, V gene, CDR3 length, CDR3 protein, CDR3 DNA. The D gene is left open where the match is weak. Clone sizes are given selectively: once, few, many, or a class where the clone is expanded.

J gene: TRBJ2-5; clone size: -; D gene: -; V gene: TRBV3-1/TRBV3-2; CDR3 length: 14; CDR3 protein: CASGKRTPQETQYF; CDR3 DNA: TGTGCCAGCGGAAAAAGGACTCCCCAAGAGACCCAGTACTTC
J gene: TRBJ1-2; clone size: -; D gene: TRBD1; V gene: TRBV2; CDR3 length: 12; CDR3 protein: CASRTGENGYTF; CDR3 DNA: TGTGCCAGCAGGACAGGGGAAAATGGCTACACCTTC
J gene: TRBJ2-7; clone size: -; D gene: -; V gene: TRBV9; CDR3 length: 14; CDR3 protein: CASSPSGEIYEQYF; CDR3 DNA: TGTGCCAGCAGCCCCTCGGGAGAAATCTACGAGCAGTACTTC
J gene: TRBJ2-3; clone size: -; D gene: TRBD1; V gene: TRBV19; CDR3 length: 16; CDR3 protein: CASRDLGTGVIDTQYF; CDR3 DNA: TGTGCCAGTAGGGACCTCGGGACAGGGGTAATAGATACGCAGTATTTT
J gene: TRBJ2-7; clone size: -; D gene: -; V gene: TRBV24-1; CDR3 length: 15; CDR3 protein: CATSDPRQGSYEQYF; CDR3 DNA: TGTGCCACCAGTGATCCCAGGCAGGGTTCCTACGAGCAGTACTTC
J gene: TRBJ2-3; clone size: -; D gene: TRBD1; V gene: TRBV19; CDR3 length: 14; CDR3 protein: CASMRRQGSYTQYF; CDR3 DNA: TGTGCCAGTATGAGGAGACAGGGTTCGTATACGCAGTATTTT
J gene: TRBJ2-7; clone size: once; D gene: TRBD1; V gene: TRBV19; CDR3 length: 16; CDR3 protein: CASSITGQGKTYEQYF; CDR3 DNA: TGTGCCAGTAGTATAACGGGACAGGGGAAGACCTACGAGCAGTACTTC
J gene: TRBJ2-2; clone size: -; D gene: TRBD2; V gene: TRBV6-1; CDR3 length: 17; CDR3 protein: CASSGTSGGFDTGELFF; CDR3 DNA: TGTGCCAGCAGTGGGACTAGCGGGGGGTTTGACACCGGGGAGCTGTTTTTT
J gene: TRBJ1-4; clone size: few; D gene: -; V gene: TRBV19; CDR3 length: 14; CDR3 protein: CASSWAGVGEKLFF; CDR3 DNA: TGTGCCAGTAGTTGGGCAGGGGTAGGGGAAAAACTGTTTTTT
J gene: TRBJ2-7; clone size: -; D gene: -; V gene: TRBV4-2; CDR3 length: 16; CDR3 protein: CASSQDIDIRPREQYF; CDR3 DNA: TGTGCCAGCAGCCAAGATATCGACATTAGGCCCCGCGAGCAGTACTTC
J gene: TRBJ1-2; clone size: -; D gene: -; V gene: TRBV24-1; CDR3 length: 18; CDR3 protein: CATSDSHLQGRPNYGYTF; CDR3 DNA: TGTGCCACCAGTGATTCGCATTTACAGGGTCGTCCTAACTATGGCTACACCTTC
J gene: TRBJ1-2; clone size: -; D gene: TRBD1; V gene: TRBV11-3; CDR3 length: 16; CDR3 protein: CASSLGTGVEGYGYTF; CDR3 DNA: TGTGCCAGCAGCTTGGGTACAGGGGTGGAGGGTTATGGCTACACCTTC
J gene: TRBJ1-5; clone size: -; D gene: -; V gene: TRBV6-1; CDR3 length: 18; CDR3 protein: CASSEALGGGHSNQPQHF; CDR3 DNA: TGTGCCAGCAGTGAAGCGCTCGGTGGGGGCCATAGCAATCAGCCCCAGCATTTT
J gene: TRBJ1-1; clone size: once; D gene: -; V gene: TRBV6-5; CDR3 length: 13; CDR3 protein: CASRSGANTEAFF; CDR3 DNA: TGTGCCAGCAGGTCAGGGGCGAACACTGAAGCTTTCTTT
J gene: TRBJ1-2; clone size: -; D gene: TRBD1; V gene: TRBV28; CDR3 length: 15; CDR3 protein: CASSLLVRQGAGYTF; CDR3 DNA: TGTGCCAGCAGTTTATTAGTCAGACAGGGGGCTGGCTACACCTTC
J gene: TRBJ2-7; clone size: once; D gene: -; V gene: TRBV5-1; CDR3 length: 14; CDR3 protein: CASSPERASYEQYF; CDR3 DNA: TGCGCCAGCAGCCCCGAGCGGGCCTCCTACGAGCAGTACTTC
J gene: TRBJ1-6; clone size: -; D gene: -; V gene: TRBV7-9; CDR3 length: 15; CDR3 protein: CASSPGNRDNSPLHF; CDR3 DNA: TGTGCCAGCAGCCCTGGGAACAGGGACAATTCACCCCTCCACTTT
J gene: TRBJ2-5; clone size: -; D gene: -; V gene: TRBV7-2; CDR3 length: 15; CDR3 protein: CASSLRRGLGETQYF; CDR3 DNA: TGTGCCAGCAGCTTAAGGCGGGGGCTGGGGGAGACCCAGTACTTC
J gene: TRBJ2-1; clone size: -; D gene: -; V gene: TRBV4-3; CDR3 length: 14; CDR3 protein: CASSQEAAPLWQFF; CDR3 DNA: -
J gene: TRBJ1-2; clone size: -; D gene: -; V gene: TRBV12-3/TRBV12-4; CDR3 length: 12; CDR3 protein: CASSTGSGGYTF; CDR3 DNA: TGTGCCAGCAGCACAGGGTCGGGGGGCTACACCTTC
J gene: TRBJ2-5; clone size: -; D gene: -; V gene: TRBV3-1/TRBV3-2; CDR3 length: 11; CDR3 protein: CASSQVLTQYF; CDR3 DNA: TGTGCCAGCAGCCAAGTCCTTACCCAGTACTTC
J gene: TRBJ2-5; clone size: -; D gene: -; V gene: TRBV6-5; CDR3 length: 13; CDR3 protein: CASSYYPGETQYF; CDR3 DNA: TGTGCCAGCAGTTACTACCCAGGAGAGACCCAGTACTTC
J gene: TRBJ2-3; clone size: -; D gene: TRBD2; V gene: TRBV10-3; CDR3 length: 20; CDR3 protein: CAISGTGTSGSLLRPDTQYF; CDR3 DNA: TGTGCCATCAGTGGGACTGGGACTAGCGGGAGTCTCCTTCGGCCAGATACGCAGTATTTT
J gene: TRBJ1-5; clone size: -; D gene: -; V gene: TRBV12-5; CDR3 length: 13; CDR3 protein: CASGEQIGQPQHF; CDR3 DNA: TGTGCTAGTGGGGAACAGATTGGTCAGCCCCAGCATTTT
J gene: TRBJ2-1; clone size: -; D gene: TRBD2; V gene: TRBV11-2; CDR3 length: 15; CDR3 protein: CASSTGGVSYNEQFF; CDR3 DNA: TGTGCCAGCAGCACGGGGGGGGTCTCCTACAATGAGCAGTTCTTC
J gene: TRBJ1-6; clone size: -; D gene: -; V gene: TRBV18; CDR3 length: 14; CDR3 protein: CASSPQEVRSPLHF; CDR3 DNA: TGTGCCAGCTCACCACAGGAGGTTAGGTCACCCCTCCACTTT
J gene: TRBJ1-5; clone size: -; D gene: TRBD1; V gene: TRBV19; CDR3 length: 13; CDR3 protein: CASSLQGNQPQHF; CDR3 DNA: TGTGCCAGTAGTCTACAGGGGAATCAGCCCCAGCATTTT
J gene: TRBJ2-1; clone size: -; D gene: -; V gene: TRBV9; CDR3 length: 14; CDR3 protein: CASSGLGAGNEQFF; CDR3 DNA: TGTGCCAGCAGCGGCCTGGGTGCGGGGAATGAGCAGTTCTTC
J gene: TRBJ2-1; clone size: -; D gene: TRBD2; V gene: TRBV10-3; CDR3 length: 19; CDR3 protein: CAISESPRLGLAGAGEQFF; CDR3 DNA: TGTGCCATCAGTGAGTCGCCCCGACTTGGGCTAGCGGGAGCTGGTGAGCAGTTCTTC
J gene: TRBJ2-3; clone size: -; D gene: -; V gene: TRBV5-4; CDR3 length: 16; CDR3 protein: CASSQQSPGATDTQYF; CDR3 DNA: TGTGCCAGCAGTCAGCAGTCCCCCGGAGCCACAGATACGCAGTATTTT
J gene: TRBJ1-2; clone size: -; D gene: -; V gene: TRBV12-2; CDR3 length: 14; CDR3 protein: CASRLDGQGIGYTF; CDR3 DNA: TGTGCAAGTCGCTTAGACGGACAGGGGATAGGCTACACCTTC
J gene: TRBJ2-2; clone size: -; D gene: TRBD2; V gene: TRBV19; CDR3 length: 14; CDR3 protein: CASRTSGRAGELFF; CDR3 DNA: TGTGCCAGTAGAACTAGCGGGAGGGCCGGGGAGCTGTTTTTT
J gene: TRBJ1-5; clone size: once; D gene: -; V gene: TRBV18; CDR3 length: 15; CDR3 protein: CASSVQYDSNQPQHF; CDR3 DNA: TGTGCCAGCTCAGTGCAGTATGATAGCAATCAGCCCCAGCATTTT
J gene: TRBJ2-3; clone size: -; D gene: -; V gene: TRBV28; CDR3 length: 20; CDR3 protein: CASSLGLRAGRGTSTDTQYF; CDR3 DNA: TGTGCCAGCAGTTTAGGACTGAGGGCGGGCAGGGGGACTAGCACAGATACGCAGTATTTT
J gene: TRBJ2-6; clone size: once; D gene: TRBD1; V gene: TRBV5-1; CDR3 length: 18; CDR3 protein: CASSFWDRGATGANVLTF; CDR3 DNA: TGCGCCAGCAGCTTCTGGGACAGGGGGGCGACGGGGGCCAACGTCCTGACTTTC
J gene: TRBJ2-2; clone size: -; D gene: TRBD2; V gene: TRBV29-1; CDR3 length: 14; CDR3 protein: CSVKRGGNTGELFF; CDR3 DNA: TGCAGCGTCAAACGGGGGGGGAACACCGGGGAGCTGTTTTTT
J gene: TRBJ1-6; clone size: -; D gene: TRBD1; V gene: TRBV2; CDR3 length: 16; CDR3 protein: CASTVQGSSYNSPLHF; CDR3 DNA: TGTGCCAGCACCGTACAGGGGAGCTCCTATAATTCACCCCTCCACTTT
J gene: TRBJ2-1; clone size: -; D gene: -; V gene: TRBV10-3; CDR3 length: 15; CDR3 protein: CATHSYSSSYNEQFF; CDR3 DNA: TGTGCCACCCACAGTTATTCGAGCTCCTACAATGAGCAGTTCTTC
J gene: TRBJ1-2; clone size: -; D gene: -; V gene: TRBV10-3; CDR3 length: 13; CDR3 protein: CAISTGTTSGYTF; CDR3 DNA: TGTGCCATCAGTACCGGGACTACATCGGGCTACACCTTC
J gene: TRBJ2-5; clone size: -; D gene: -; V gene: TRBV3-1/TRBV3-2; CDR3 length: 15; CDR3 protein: CASGRQAYNQETQYF; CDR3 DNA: TGTGCCAGCGGCAGACAGGCCTACAACCAAGAGACCCAGTACTTC
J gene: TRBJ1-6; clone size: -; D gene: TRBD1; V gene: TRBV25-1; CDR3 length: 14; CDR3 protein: CASSATGHGSPLHF; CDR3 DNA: TGTGCCAGCAGTGCGACAGGGCATGGATCACCCCTCCACTTT
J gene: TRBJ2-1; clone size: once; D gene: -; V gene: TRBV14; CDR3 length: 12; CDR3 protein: CASSQDWRQQFF; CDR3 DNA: TGTGCCAGCAGCCAAGATTGGAGACAGCAGTTCTTC
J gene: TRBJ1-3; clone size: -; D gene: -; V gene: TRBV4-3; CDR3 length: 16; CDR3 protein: CASSQAGGPVGNTIYF; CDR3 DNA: TGCGCCAGCAGCCAAGCCGGAGGGCCGGTCGGAAACACCATATATTTT
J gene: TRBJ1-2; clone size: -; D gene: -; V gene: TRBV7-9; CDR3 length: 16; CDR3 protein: CASSLGFAGGLEGYTF; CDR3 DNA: TGTGCCAGCAGCTTAGGGTTCGCGGGGGGCCTGGAAGGCTACACCTTC
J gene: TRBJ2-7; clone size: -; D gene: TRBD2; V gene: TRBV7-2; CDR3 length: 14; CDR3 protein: CASSLGLAGHEQYF; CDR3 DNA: TGTGCCAGCAGCCTAGGACTAGCGGGGCACGAGCAGTACTTC
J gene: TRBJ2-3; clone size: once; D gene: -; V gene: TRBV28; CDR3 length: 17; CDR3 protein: CASSSLDWAGRTDTQYF; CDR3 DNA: TGTGCCAGCAGTTCCCTGGACTGGGCGGGGAGAACAGATACGCAGTATTTT
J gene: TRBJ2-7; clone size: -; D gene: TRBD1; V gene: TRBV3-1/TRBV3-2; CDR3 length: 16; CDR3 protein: CASSHVSGTGSYEQYF; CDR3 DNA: TGTGCCAGCAGCCACGTTTCCGGGACAGGGTCCTACGAGCAGTACTTC
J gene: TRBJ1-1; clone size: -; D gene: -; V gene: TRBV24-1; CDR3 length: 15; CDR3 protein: CATSDSTVMNTEAFF; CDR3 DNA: TGTGCCACCAGTGATTCGACAGTCATGAACACTGAAGCTTTCTTT
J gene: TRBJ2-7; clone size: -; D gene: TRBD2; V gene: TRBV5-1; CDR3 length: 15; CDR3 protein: CASSLETSGINEQYF; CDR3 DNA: TGCGCCAGCAGCTTGGAGACTAGCGGGATCAACGAGCAGTACTTC
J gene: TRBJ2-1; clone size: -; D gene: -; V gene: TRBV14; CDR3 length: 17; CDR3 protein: CASSRYPGLAKENEQFF; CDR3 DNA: TGTGCCAGCAGCCGGTACCCCGGGCTAGCCAAAGAGAATGAGCAGTTCTTC
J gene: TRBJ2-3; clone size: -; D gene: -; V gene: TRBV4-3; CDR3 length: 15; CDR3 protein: CASSQVGVGTDTQYF; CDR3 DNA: TGCGCCAGCAGCCAAGTGGGAGTGGGCACAGATACGCAGTATTTT
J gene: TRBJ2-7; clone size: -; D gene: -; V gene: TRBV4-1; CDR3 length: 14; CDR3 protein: CASSQDRRPGEQYF; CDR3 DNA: TGCGCCAGCAGCCAAGATAGGAGGCCGGGCGAGCAGTACTTC
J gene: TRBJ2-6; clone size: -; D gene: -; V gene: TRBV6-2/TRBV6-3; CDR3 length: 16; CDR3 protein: CASSYATGFGANVLTF; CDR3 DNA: TGTGCCAGCAGTTACGCCACAGGGTTCGGGGCCAACGTCCTGACTTTC
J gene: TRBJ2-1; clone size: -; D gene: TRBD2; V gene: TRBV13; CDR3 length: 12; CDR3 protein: CASSSRTSGKFF; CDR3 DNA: TGTGCCAGCAGCTCAAGGACTAGCGGGAAGTTCTTC
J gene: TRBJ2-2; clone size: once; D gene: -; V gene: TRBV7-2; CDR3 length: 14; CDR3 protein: CASRNYWDTGELFF; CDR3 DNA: TGTGCCAGCAGAAACTACTGGGACACCGGGGAGCTGTTTTTT
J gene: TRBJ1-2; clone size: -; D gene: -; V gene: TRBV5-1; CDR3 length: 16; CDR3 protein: CASSLIPQGWDYGYTF; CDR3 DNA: TGCGCCAGCAGCTTGATACCCCAGGGCTGGGACTATGGCTACACCTTC
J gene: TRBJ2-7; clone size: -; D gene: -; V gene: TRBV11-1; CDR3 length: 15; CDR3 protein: CASRSPGQGRYEQYF; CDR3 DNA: TGTGCCAGCAGGTCACCGGGACAAGGTCGCTACGAGCAGTACTTC
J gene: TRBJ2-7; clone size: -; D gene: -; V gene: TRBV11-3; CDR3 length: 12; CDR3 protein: CASSLDFDEQYF; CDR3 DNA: TGTGCCAGCAGCTTAGATTTCGACGAGCAGTACTTC